The 17 T cell receptor beta chains reported below all come from one sample, sequenced in a study of T cell repertoires in cytomegalovirus infection. TCRdb re-called the reads with MiXCR, one entry per CDR3 protein. This repertoire shows approximately 910,000 distinct CDR3 sequences, around 29% found once; its top ten account for over 11%. Their specific antigens are unknown. This specimen consisted of cultured CD8+ T cells from PBMCs, obtained from culture after CMV antigen stimulation. These receptor sequences come from a human donor in good health (CMV status not recorded). Some clones in this sample may be carry-over from other donors' samples.

The genes are TRBV7-9 and TRBJ2-1; 7 bases are a match to TRBD1. After removal of 5 bases from V and 5 bases from J, the junction contained 3 bases not matched to a gene. The germline gives CDR1 SEHNR, CDR2 FQNEAQ (reference sequence). The CDR3 extends over 13 amino acids. The CDR3 spells CASSGQVNNEQFF. The CDR3 DNA sequence: TGTGCCAGCAGCGGACAGGTAAACAATGAGCAGTTCTTC.

This clonotype appeared many times. V and J are TRBV6-5 and TRBJ2-3; 11 positions agree with TRBD2. Trimming at V came to 6 bases and at J to 5 bases, leaving 10 bases not matched to a gene. The germline CDR1 and CDR2 sequences are MNHEY and SVGAGI. CDR3 size: 16 residues. The CDR3 here is CASSPIAGGPKDTQYF. Here the CDR3 DNA reads TGTGCCAGCAGCCCAATAGCGGGGGGGCCAAAAGATACGCAGTATTTT.

This clonotype was seen many times. The genes are TRBV6-1 and TRBJ2-3; tentative D call: TRBD2 (6 bases). CDR3 length: 16 residues. Between the trimmed V and J ends, which lost 5 bases and 4 bases, there was a span of 19 bases. Germline V gene sequence: CDR1 MNHNS, CDR2 SASEGT. The CDR3 spells CASSFPEGYSADTQYF. CDR3 bases: TGTGCCAGCAGTTTCCCGGAGGGTTACAGCGCAGATACGCAGTATTTT.

The V and J genes are TRBV5-4 and TRBJ2-3, with TRBD2 matching 8 bases. This CDR3 is 17 amino acids long. J gave up 2 bases and V 3 bases, and 11 bases lay outside the gene matches. Per germline, CDR1 SGHNT and CDR2 YYREEE (reference sequence). The CDR3 loop is CASSSLGLAAPTDTQYF. CDR3 coding DNA: TGTGCCAGCAGCTCCCTAGGACTAGCAGCCCCCACAGATACGCAGTATTTT.

The table lists this clonotype with a count of one. Mismatch with germline at one junction end may stem from a read error. The chain has TRBV28 and TRBJ1-1, with no clear D. Per germline, CDR1 MDHEN and CDR2 SYDVKM. The CDR3 covers 13 residues. The CDR3 DNA is TGTGCCAGCAATCCCACGGGGAACACTGAAGCTATCTTT. Amino acids: CASNPTGNTEAIF. Full variable domain (remainder filled in from reference TRBV28 and TRBJ1-1): DVKVTQSSRYLVKRTGEKVFLECVQDMDHENMFWYRQDPGLGLRLIYFSYDVKMKEKGDIPEGYSVSREKKERFSLILESASTNQTSMYLCASNPTGNTEAIFGQGTRLTVV.

The chain combines TRBV28 with TRBJ2-1; D gene unclear. Per the germline V gene, CDR1 is MDHEN and CDR2 is SYDVKM. The CDR3 has 12 residues. The V end lost 3 bases, the J end lost 5 bases, and 5 bases lay between the germline ends. The CDR3 bases are TGTGCCAGCAGTTTCCCCAACAATGAGCAGTTCTTC. Translated: CASSFPNNEQFF.

This clonotype was observed many times. This rearrangement joins TRBV4-2 to TRBJ2-5; D is unresolved. The germline gives CDR1 LGHNA, CDR2 YNFKEQ. The CDR3 consists of 15 residues. Deletions cut 1 base from V and 0 bases from J, with 9 bases between. CDR3 region: CASSQGVPYQETQYF. Written as DNA, the CDR3 is TGTGCCAGCAGCCAAGGGGTCCCGTACCAAGAGACCCAGTACTTC.

This chain uses TRBV4-2 with TRBJ2-3; 13 bases are a match to TRBD2. Germline CDR1 is LGHNA and CDR2 is YNFKEQ. This CDR3 contains 18 residues. The J segment lost 5 bases and the V segment lost 2 bases, leaving 10 bases of the junction unmatched. The CDR3 DNA reads TGTGCCAGCAGCCAATGGCTTAGCGGGACTAGCGGGGTAGATACGCAGTATTTT. This translates into CASSQWLSGTSGVDTQYF.

The chain couples TRBV7-3 to TRBJ2-6; D might be TRBD1 (6 bases). The germline V and J ends were trimmed by 4 bases and 5 bases, with 12 bases remaining between them. The CDR3 length is 15 residues. Germline lookup yields CDR1 SGHTA and CDR2 FQGTGA. CDR3 loop: CASSSDSLWANVLTF. The CDR3 DNA sequence: TGTGCCAGCAGCTCGGACAGTCTTTGGGCCAACGTCCTGACTTTC.

This chain uses TRBV20-1 with TRBJ2-2, with TRBD2 identical over 12 bases. J lost 5 bases, V lost 5 bases, and 12 bases had no gene match. The CDR3 sequence is 17 residues long. Germline CDR1 is DFQATT and CDR2 is SNEGSKA (reference sequence). The CDR3 loop reads CSALLLAGGRVTGELFF. Here the CDR3 DNA reads TGCAGTGCTCTTTTACTAGCGGGGGGCCGCGTTACCGGGGAGCTGTTTTTT.

V usage is TRBV27 and J usage is TRBJ1-1; 10 bases align to TRBD1. CDR1 and CDR2 from the germline V gene are MNHEY and SMNVEV (reference sequence). The V and J ends lost 4 bases and 6 bases, in that order; junction bases with no gene match: 5. CDR3 size: 14 residues. CDR3 nucleotide sequence: TGTGCCAGCAGTTGGGACAGGGGTAGCCCTGAAGCTTTCTTT. Protein: CASSWDRGSPEAFF.

CDR3 DNA sequence: TGTGCCAGCAGGGGGGGACCGGGACAGGGGCTCCACGAGCAGTACTTC. Translated: CASRGGPGQGLHEQYF. This chain uses TRBV6-5 with TRBJ2-7; 10 positions match TRBD1. The ends lost 6 bases at V and 5 bases at J; junction bases unmatched: 13. This CDR3 comprises 16 residues. Germline V gives CDR1 MNHEY, CDR2 SVGAGI.

This clonotype was seen a few times. This rearrangement joins TRBV4-1 to TRBJ2-1, with 8 bases matching TRBD1. Germline CDR1 MGHRA, CDR2 YSYEKL. The CDR3 covers 13 residues. With V trimmed by 10 bases and J by 9 bases, 11 bases remained unmatched. CDR3 coding DNA: TGCGCCATAGGACAGGGTGGTACAGGTGAGCAGTTCTTC. This sequence encodes CAIGQGGTGEQFF.

J is TRBJ2-1 and V is TRBV27, with 10 positions matching TRBD2. The germline V gene has CDR1 MNHEY and CDR2 SMNVEV (reference sequence). This CDR3 has 18 amino acids. V was clipped by 2 bases and J by 2 bases; unmatched bases: 9. CDR3 protein: CASSLSGGAVFTYNEQFF. The CDR3 DNA follows: TGTGCCAGCAGTTTAAGCGGGGGGGCCGTTTTCACCTACAATGAGCAGTTCTTC.

In its sample, this clonotype was seen once. This rearrangement joins TRBV7-6 to TRBJ1-1; 8 bases agree with TRBD1. V trimming: 8 bases; J trimming: 1 base; junction bases outside the gene matches: 9. The germline gives CDR1 SGHVS, CDR2 FNYEAQ. This CDR3 is built from 15 residues. CDR3 nucleotide sequence: TGTGCCAGCTCCTATATCGGACAGGGGAACACTGAAGCTTTCTTT. This sequence encodes CASSYIGQGNTEAFF. The full variable domain, with the rest looked up from reference TRBV7-6 and TRBJ1-1, is GAGVSQSPRYKVTKRGQDVALRCDPISGHVSLYWYRQALGQGPEFLTYFNYEAQQDKSGLPNDRFSAERPEGSISTLTIQRTEQRDSAMYRCASSYIGQGNTEAFFGQGTRLTVV.

The V gene is TRBV4-3, the J gene TRBJ2-3, with 9 bases matching TRBD2. V lost 0 bases, J lost 5 bases, and 3 bases stayed unmatched. The CDR3 consists of 15 residues. Germline V gene data show CDR1 as LGHNA and CDR2 as YSLEER. CDR3 amino acids: CASSQEELAGDTQYF. The CDR3 DNA reads as TGCGCCAGCAGCCAAGAAGAACTAGCGGGAGATACGCAGTATTTT.

This clonotype was counted many times. V gene TRBV7-9 combines with J gene TRBJ2-1, with 9 bases fitting TRBD1. V trimming: 4 bases; J trimming: 2 bases; junction bases outside the gene matches: 6. The CDR3 extends over 16 amino acids. Germline assignment: CDR1 SEHNR and CDR2 FQNEAQ (reference sequence). The CDR3 is CASSSYGQGTYNEQFF. The DNA of the CDR3 is TGTGCCAGCAGCTCGTATGGACAGGGGACCTACAATGAGCAGTTCTTC. Filled out from reference TRBV7-9 and TRBJ2-1, the complete variable domain reads DTGVSQNPRHKITKRGQNVTFRCDPISEHNRLYWYRQTLGQGPEFLTYFQNEAQLEKSRLLSDRFSAERPKGSFSTLEIQRTEQGDSAMYLCASSSYGQGTYNEQFFGPGTRLTVL.